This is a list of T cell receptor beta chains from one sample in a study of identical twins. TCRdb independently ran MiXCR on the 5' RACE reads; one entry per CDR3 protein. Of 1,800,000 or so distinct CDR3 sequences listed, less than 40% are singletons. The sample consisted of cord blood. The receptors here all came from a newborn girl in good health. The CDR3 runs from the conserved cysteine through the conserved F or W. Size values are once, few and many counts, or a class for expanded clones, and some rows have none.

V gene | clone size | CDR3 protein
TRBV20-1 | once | CSARDQGTGDTEAFF
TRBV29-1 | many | CSVEWGTKEQFF
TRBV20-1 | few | CSAFNYIAKNIQYF
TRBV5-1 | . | CASSLSFGTVNSPLHF
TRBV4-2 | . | CASSQTGGAGEAFF
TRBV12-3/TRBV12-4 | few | CASSLKRGSTNYGYTF
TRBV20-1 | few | CSARDAGYNQPQHF
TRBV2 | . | CASNRRDTGSPLHF
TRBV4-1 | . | CASSQPGTSVYNEQFF
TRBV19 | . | CASSLPGLRSYNEQYF
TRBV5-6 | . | CASSDGGADYGYTF
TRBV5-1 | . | CASSSVHGRARYGYTF
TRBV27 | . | CASSLTSGTGVLTYGYTF
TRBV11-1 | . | CASSTQRLSSYNEQFF
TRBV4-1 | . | CASSQEGGIYNEQYF
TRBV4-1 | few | CASSQDGGGAISDTQYF
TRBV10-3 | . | CAISDHPRGPGNTIYF
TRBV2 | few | CASRPTPSYEQYF
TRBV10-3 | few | CAIRGGTPGTYEQYF
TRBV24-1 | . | CATSVAGDNEQFF
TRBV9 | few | CASSVEEGNYGYTF
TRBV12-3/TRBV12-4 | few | CASSTHRGHLYF
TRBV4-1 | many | CASSQVTLAGSYEQYF
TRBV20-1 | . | CSAKIAGLDYNEQYF
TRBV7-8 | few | CASSPTGLYNSPLHF
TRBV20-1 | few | CSAIPGTSNHEQYF
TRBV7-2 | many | CASSFRLRTDTQYF
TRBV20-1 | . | CCASGTDRDLYEQYF
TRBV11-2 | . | CASSLGDPRGTQYF
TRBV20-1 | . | CSAREPRSNEQFF
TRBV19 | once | CATGQDTQYFGPGTRRNEQFF
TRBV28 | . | CASSSGLAGPPYEQYF
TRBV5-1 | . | CSSSLRGGGEPQHF
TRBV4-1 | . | CASSQDWTLSNSPLHF
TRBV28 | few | CASSLWVQNTEAFF
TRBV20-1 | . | CSARGQGRGHQPQHF
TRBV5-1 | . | CASSLGLDLAKNIRYF
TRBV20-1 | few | CSARDYRGPILQETQYF
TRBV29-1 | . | CSVERRGSSYNEQYF
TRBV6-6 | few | CASSYAAVYGYTF
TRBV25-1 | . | CASSDPLLNSFNEKLFF
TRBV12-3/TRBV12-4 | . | CASSFSPEGETQYF
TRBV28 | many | CASSLLGQIYEQYF
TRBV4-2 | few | CASSPDRSYSNQPQHF
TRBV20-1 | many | CSAHSSSYNSPLHF
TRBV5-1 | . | CASSFARPGQGNEKLFF
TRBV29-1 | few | CSVATGDPDDEQYF
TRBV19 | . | CASTGGLENTGELFF
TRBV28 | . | CASSIYRDRRKNIQYF
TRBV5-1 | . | CASSFRRGFTDTQYF
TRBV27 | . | CASGYTSGRVYEQYF
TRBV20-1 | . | CSARGLAGFTASTDTQYF
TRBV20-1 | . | CSAPRSGRGETQYF
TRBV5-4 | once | CASSLVQREGQEQFF
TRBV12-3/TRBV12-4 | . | CTSGRATDTQYF